This TCR beta chain was sequenced in a study of cytotoxic CD8 clonotypes in ibrutinib-treated CLL. Remarks on this clone: The antigen is unknown.

V was clipped by 3 bases and J by 5 bases, with 11 bases between them. Per the germline V gene, CDR1 is SGHNT and CDR2 is YYREEE (reference sequence). This CDR3 has 14 residues. Notes on the study in general: Baseline clonality, above age-matched healthy donor levels, tracked circulating CD8+ T-cell counts.

Only in-frame clones appear in the TCRdb table, and some are missing; sequencing was by immunoSEQ multiplex PCR. Counted here are about 130,000 clones, approximately 81% occurring once; the ten biggest clones make up roughly 13%. The chain recombines TRBV5-4 with TRBJ2-2; D call uncertain. The sequence was collected from a human donor with chronic lymphocytic leukemia. The sequences come from PBMCs, collected after 12 months of ibrutinib treatment. CDR3 sequence reads: CASSSGRMTGELFF. The CDR3 region has the DNA TGTGCCAGCAGCTCCGGACGGATGACCGGGGAGCTGTTTTTT.